The 14 T cell receptor beta chains below come from one sample, sequenced in a study of blood T cell repertoires in COVID-19. Sequenced by immunoSEQ multiplex PCR; TCRdb stores in-frame clones only, minus some. Seen here are about 170,000 clones, 80% to 85% observed once, and the top ten hold approximately 10%. Sequencing used peripheral blood. The origin of the receptors is a man aged 65 to 85 with active or convalescent COVID-19.

This chain connects TRBV9 to TRBJ2-2; tentative D call: TRBD1 (5 bases). Germline loops: CDR1 SGDLS, CDR2 YYNGEE. The CDR3 is made up of 15 amino acids. V was cut by 0 bases and J by 5 bases, with 11 bases left in between. This CDR3 reads CASSVEARATGELFF. Here the CDR3 DNA reads TGTGCCAGCAGCGTAGAGGCCAGGGCAACCGGGGAGCTGTTTTTT.

CDR3 DNA sequence: TGCGCCAGCAGCCCGGGAGGCGGGACTGGGGCTTTCTTT. Translated, it gives CASSPGGGTGAFF. The chain employs TRBV5-1 and TRBJ1-1, with D possibly matching TRBD1 (5 bases). V lost 4 bases and J lost 11, with 18 bases in between. CDR1 is SGHRS, CDR2 YFSETQ, per germline. The CDR3 totals 13 residues.

This clone has more than one count but fewer than ten. The chain links TRBV2 to TRBJ2-1; D is undetermined. Trimming took 4 bases from V and 6 from J, leaving 16 bases between them. The germline V gene has CDR1 SNHLY and CDR2 FYNNEI. The CDR3 totals 15 residues. The CDR3 DNA reads as TGTGCCAGCAGTGTGGGTAGTTCTAGAGTCAATGAGCAGTTCTTC. Translation: CASSVGSSRVNEQFF.

The chain recombines TRBV5-1 with TRBJ1-6; tentative D call: TRBD1 (6 bases). The germline V and J ends were trimmed by 0 bases and 10 bases, with 8 bases remaining between them. The germline V gene encodes CDR1 SGHRS and CDR2 YFSETQ. This CDR3 region has 13 residues. The CDR3 region is CASSLDRDSPLHF. CDR3 coding DNA: TGCGCCAGCAGCTTGGACAGGGACTCACCCCTCCACTTT.

The chain couples TRBV5-1 to TRBJ2-7, with 10 bases that match TRBD1. The CDR3 length is 14 residues. The V gene end was trimmed by 4 bases and the J gene end by 4 bases; junction bases not matched to a gene: 5. CDR1 SGHRS and CDR2 YFSETQ come from the germline V gene. The CDR3: CASSIRDRGYEQYF. The CDR3 region has the DNA TGCGCCAGCAGCATCCGGGACAGGGGTTACGAGCAGTACTTC.

The rearrangement joins TRBV28 to TRBJ2-5; tentative D call: TRBD2 (7 bases). The CDR3 length is 16 residues. Trimming cost V 8 bases and J 2 bases, with 21 bases left between them. CDR1 and CDR2 from the germline V gene are MDHEN and SYDVKM. CDR3 sequence: CASGLGGGPAQETQYF. The CDR3 coding sequence is TGTGCCAGCGGCCTAGGGGGGGGCCCGGCGCAAGAGACCCAGTACTTC.

This chain links TRBV28 with TRBJ1-2; weak D call: TRBD1 (5 bases). From germline, CDR1 is MDHEN and CDR2 SYDVKM. The V gene lost 5 bases and the J gene lost 3 bases, with 16 bases spanning the gap. CDR3 length: 15 amino acids. CDR3 bases: TGTGCCAGCAGTCAAGGTCAGGGCCCCTACTATGGCTACACCTTC. Its protein product is CASSQGQGPYYGYTF.

The chain carries TRBV15 and TRBJ1-6, with a possible D match to TRBD1 (6 bases). Deletions cut 4 bases from V and 4 bases from J, with 14 bases between. The CDR3 loop spans 16 amino acids. Germline values: CDR1 LNHNV, CDR2 YYDKDF (reference sequence). The CDR3 sequence: CATSTSRTAYNSPLHF. As DNA, the CDR3 is TGTGCCACCAGCACGAGTCGGACAGCATATAATTCACCCCTCCACTTT. The entire variable domain, with the rest obtained from reference TRBV15 and TRBJ1-6, is as follows: DAMVIQNPRYQVTQFGKPVTLSCSQTLNHNVMYWYQQKSSQAPKLLFHYYDKDFNNEADTPDNFQSRRPNTSFCFLDIRSPGLGDTAMYLCATSTSRTAYNSPLHFGNGTRLTVT.

The V call is TRBV20-1, the J call TRBJ1-1; possibly TRBD1 for D (5 bases). Germline CDR1 reads DFQATT; CDR2 reads SNEGSKA (reference sequence). CDR3 length equals 11 residues. V lost 6 bases and J lost 2, with 7 bases in between. The DNA of the CDR3 is TGCAGTGCCAGGGATAACACTGAAGCTTTCTTT. Amino acid sequence: CSARDNTEAFF.

The gene calls are TRBV3-1 (or the pseudogene TRBV3-2) and TRBJ1-5, with TRBD1 as a possible D gene (6 bases). V was shortened by 0 bases and J by 6 bases, with 18 bases between the two germline ends. Germline V gene sequence: CDR1 LGHDT, CDR2 YNNKEL (reference sequence). The CDR3 extends over 17 amino acids. This chain's CDR3 is CASSQEEGGGKSQPQHF. CDR3 DNA: TGTGCCAGCAGCCAAGAAGAAGGGGGGGGTAAGAGTCAGCCCCAGCATTTT.

This clone was detected once. CDR3 coding DNA: TGTGCCAGCAGTAGACAGGGGATGAATCAGCCCCAGCATTTT. Protein sequence: CASSRQGMNQPQHF. The genes are TRBV6-2 or TRBV6-3 and TRBJ1-5; TRBD1 aligns across 8 bases. CDR3 length: 14 amino acids. V gave up 5 bases and J gave up 4 bases; unmatched junction bases: 4. CDR1 and CDR2 (germline): MNHEY, SVGEGT.

This clone came up once. The chain employs TRBV14 and TRBJ1-4, with D possibly TRBD1 on 6 matching bases. The CDR3 runs 16 residues. From germline, CDR1 is SGHDN and CDR2 FVKESK. The V end lost 0 bases, the J end lost 8 bases, and 16 bases lay between the germline ends. CDR3 DNA sequence: TGTGCCAGCAGCCAAGATTTGGCCAGGGGAGGGGAAAAACTGTTTTTT. It codes for CASSQDLARGGEKLFF.

This clone showed up just a few times. CDR3 region: CASSLKGGMTGELFF. In nucleotides, the CDR3 is TGTGCCAGCAGCTTAAAAGGCGGGATGACCGGGGAGCTGTTTTTT. V is TRBV7-3 and J is TRBJ2-2; D perhaps matches TRBD2 (6 bases). With 1 base removed from V and 5 bases from J, the gap between germline ends came to 11 bases. Germline lookup yields CDR1 SGHTA and CDR2 FQGTGA. This CDR3 is 15 amino acids long. The full variable domain, its missing parts supplied by reference TRBV7-3 and TRBJ2-2, is GAGVSQTPSNKVTEKGKYVELRCDPISGHTALYWYRQSLGQGPEFLIYFQGTGAADDSGLPNDRFFAVRPEGSVSTLKIQRTERGDSAVYLCASSLKGGMTGELFFGEGSRLTVL.

The V call is TRBV12-3 or TRBV12-4, the J call TRBJ1-1; D not resolved. Between the trimmed V and J ends, which lost 5 bases and 7 bases, there was a span of 8 bases. This CDR3 is 11 amino acids long. The CDR3 nucleotides read TGTGCCAGCAGTAGGCGGATTGAAGCTTTCTTT. Translating gives CASSRRIEAFF.